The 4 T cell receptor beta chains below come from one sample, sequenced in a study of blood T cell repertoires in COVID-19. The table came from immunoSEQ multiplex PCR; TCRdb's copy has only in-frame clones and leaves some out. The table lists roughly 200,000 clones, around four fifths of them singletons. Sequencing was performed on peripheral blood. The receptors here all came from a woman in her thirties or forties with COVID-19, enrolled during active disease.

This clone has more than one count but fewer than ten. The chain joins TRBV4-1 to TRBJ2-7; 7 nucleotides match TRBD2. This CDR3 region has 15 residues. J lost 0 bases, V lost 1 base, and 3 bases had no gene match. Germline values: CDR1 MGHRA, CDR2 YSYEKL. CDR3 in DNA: TGCGCCAGCAGCCAAGGTAGCGGGCTCTCCTACGAGCAGTACTTC. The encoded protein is CASSQGSGLSYEQYF.

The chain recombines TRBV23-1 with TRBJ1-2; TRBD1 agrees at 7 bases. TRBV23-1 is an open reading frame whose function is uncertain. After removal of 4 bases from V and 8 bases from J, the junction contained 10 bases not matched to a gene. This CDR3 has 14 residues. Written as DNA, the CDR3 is TGCGCCAGCAGTCCGAGACAGGGCCAAGGCGGCTACACCTTC. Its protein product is CASSPRQGQGGYTF.

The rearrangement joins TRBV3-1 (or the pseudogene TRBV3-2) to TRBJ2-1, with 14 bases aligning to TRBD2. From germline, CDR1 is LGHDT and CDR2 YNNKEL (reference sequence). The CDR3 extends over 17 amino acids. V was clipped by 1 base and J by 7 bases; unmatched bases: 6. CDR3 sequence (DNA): TGTGCCAGCAGCCAAGCCAAGACTAGCGGGAGGGAGAATGAGCAGTTCTTC. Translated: CASSQAKTSGRENEQFF.

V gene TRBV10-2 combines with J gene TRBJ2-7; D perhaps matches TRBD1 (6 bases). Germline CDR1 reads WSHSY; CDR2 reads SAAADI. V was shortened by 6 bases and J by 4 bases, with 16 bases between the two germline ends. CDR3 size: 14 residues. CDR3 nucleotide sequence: TGCGCCAGCAGCCCGCGGACAGAGACGTACGAGCAGTACTTC. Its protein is CASSPRTETYEQYF.